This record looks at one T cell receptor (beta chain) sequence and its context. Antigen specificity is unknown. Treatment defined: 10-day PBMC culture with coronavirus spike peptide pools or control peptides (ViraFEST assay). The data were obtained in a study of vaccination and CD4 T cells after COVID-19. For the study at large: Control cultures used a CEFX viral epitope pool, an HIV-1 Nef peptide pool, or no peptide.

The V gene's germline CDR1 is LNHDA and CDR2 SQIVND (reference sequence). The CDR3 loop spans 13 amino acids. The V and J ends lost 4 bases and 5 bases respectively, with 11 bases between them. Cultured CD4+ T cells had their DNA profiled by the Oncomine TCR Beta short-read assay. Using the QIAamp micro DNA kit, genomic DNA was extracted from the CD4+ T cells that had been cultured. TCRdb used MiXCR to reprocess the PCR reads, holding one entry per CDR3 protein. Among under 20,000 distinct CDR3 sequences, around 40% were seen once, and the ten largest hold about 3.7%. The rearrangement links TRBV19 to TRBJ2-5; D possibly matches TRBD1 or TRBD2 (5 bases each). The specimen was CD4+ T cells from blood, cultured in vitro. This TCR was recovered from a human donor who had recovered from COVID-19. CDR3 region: CASSTGPRETQYF. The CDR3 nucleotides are TGTGCCAGTAGTACGGGGCCCCGGGAGACCCAGTACTTC.